This T cell receptor (beta chain) was identified during a study of circulating CD8 cells and anti-PD-1 response in melanoma. Study context: Anti-PD-1 was first-line therapy for seven of 13 patients.

Sorting of live CD3+CD8+TCRalphabeta+ cells by PD-1 and/or TIGIT gave four subsets. Each library started from 15 ng of total RNA using the QIAseq Immune Repertoire TCR panel. TCRdb recomputed calls from the reads with MiXCR, one row per CDR3 protein. The sample lists some 670 distinct CDR3 sequences; around 5.3% were seen once. Whole-study findings and limits: The cohort mixed treatment-naive and previously treated patients. DNEG was most diverse; TIGIT repertoires were least diverse.

The germline V gene has CDR1 DFQATT and CDR2 SNEGSKA (reference sequence). The CDR3 is made up of 13 amino acids. Trimming cost V 6 bases and J 8 bases; bases outside gene matches: 9. This clonotype ranks as medium-sized. What it recognizes is unknown. The clonotype originates from a human donor with melanoma. The chain is built from TRBV20-1 and TRBJ1-2, with 10 positions matching TRBD1. The material was CD8+ T cells from PBMCs, obtained at baseline or after one month of anti-PD-1 therapy (not recorded which). As DNA, the CDR3 is TGCAGTGCGGAGGGACAGGGGAGAGGGGGCTACACCTTC. This encodes CSAEGQGRGGYTF.